In its sample, the clone carrying this TCR beta chain was seen once. These data come from a study of blood T cell repertoires in COVID-19. About the research overall: Italy, Spain and the United States were the sources of the convalescent and acute COVID-19 samples.

Generated by immunoSEQ multiplex PCR, the TCRdb table keeps only in-frame clones and is missing some. The data contain approximately 170,000 clones, about 80% of them singletons. The sample consisted of peripheral blood. The TCR originated in a man aged 70 or older with active or convalescent COVID-19.

The CDR3 DNA reads as TGTGCCAGCAGCCCAAGGGGCCTAGAAGCTTTCTTT. Translated: CASSPRGLEAFF. The chain couples TRBV3-1 (or the pseudogene TRBV3-2) to TRBJ1-1, with TRBD1 as a possible D gene (5 bases). The CDR3 is made up of 12 amino acids. The germline V and J ends were trimmed by 4 bases and 8 bases, with 11 bases remaining between them. CDR1 LGHDT and CDR2 YNNKEL come from the germline V gene (reference sequence).